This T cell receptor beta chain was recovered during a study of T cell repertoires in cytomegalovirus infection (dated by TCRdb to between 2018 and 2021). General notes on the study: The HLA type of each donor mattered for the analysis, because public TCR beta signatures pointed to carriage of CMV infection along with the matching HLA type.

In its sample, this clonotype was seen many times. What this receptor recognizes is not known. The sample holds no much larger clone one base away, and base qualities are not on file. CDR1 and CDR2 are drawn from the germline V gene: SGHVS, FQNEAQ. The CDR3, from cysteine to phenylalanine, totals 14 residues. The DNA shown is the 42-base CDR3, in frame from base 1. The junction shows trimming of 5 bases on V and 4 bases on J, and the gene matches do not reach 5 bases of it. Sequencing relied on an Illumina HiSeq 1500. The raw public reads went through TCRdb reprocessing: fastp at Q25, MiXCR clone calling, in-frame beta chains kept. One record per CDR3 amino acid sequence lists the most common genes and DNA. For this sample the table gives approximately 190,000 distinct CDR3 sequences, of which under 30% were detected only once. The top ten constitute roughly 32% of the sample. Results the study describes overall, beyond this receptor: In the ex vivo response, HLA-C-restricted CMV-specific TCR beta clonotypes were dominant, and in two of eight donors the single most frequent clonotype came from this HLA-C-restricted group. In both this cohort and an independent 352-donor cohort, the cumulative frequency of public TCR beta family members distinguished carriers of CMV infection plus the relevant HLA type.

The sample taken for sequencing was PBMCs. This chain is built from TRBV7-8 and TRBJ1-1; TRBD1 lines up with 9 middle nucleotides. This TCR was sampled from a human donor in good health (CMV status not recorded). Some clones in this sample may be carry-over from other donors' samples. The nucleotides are TGTGCCAGCAGCGGGACAGGGTTGCGCACTGAAGCTTTCTTT. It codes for CASSGTGLRTEAFF.